This TCR beta chain derives from a study of blood T cell repertoires in COVID-19. Profiled with immunoSEQ multiplex PCR; TCRdb holds only in-frame clones, not every one. This table has 150,000 to 200,000 clones, 65% to 90% appearing once. CDR1 SGHRS and CDR2 YFSETQ come from the germline V gene. The CDR3 has 16 residues. Unmatched junction bases numbered 11, after V lost 3 bases and J lost 4 bases. The sequencing input was peripheral blood. The receptor was derived from a man in his fifties or sixties with acute or convalescent COVID-19. The chain has TRBV5-1 and TRBJ2-3; 7 nucleotides agree with TRBD2. CDR3 region: CASSSEPGREADTQYF. Here the CDR3 DNA reads TGCGCCAGCAGCTCTGAACCCGGCCGGGAGGCAGATACGCAGTATTTT.